Sequencing of this T cell receptor beta chain was carried out in a study of siplizumab effects on memory and regulatory T cells. The germline CDR1 and CDR2 sequences are SGHRS and YFSETQ. This CDR3 has 13 amino acids. Trimming took off 4 bases at V and 8 bases at J, with 13 bases between the two ends. With regard to this clone: The antigen is not known.

The data were produced by immunoSEQ multiplex PCR, yet TCRdb's version contains in-frame clones alone and is incomplete. Among approximately 120,000 clones listed, roughly 93% were seen once. Study-wide findings and caveats: Roughly 75-95% of proliferating CD4+ or CD8+ clones defied assignment to a naive or memory phenotype. Naive T cells looked more diverse than memory cells, and they looked like major contributors to the alloresponse. Confirmation that proliferating Tregs from siplizumab cultures had suppressive function was not obtained.

Specimen: non-Treg CD4+ T cells sorted from blood. V gene TRBV5-1 combines with J gene TRBJ2-1, with TRBD1 as a possible D gene (6 bases). The receptor's source is a human donor in good health. The CDR3 DNA sequence: TGCGCCAGCAGCCAGCCGGGACACTATGAGCAGTTCTTC. Translation: CASSQPGHYEQFF.